The 10 T cell receptor beta chains reported below all come from one sample, sequenced in a study of shared clonotypes between healthy human individuals. Sequencing used immunoSEQ multiplex PCR; TCRdb keeps in-frame clones, though not all of them. The sample records about 2.4 million clones, about 92% being singletons. The sequencing sample was made of naive CD4+ T cells sorted from blood. The sample's subset: CD45RA+ positively selected. The receptor source for this set is a young man in good health.

The V call is TRBV4-2, the J call TRBJ2-2, with 15 nucleotides matching TRBD2. This CDR3 is built from 19 residues. After removal of 0 bases from V and 5 bases from J, the junction contained 7 bases not matched to a gene. Germline values: CDR1 LGHNA, CDR2 YNFKEQ. Here the CDR3 reads CASSQDRTSGRASTGELFF. The CDR3 nucleotides read TGTGCCAGCAGCCAAGATAGGACTAGCGGGAGGGCCTCGACCGGGGAGCTGTTTTTT.

This sequence joins TRBV27 and TRBJ1-2; weak D call: TRBD1 (5 bases). Trimming shortened V by 8 bases and J by 2 bases, and 18 bases separated the two germline ends. CDR3 length equals 15 residues. Per germline, CDR1 MNHEY and CDR2 SMNVEV (reference sequence). CDR3 bases: TGTGCCAGCCCTGGGCGGGGGGACGCGAACTATGGCTACACCTTC. Translation: CASPGRGDANYGYTF.

The chain combines TRBV6-5 with TRBJ2-4; D is perhaps TRBD1 (5 bases). Per the germline V gene, CDR1 is MNHEY and CDR2 is SVGAGI. The CDR3 is made up of 12 amino acids. V lost 7 bases and J 5 bases, leaving 9 bases between the germline ends. The CDR3 region is CASTGNENIQYF. Here the CDR3 DNA reads TGTGCCAGCACAGGGAACGAAAACATTCAGTACTTC.

The chain is built from TRBV6-6 and TRBJ1-4, with TRBD1 matching 7 bases. Germline V CDR1 and CDR2: MNHNY, SVGAGI (reference sequence). V was pared by 5 bases and J by 12 bases, with 9 bases of the junction left unmatched. The CDR3 loop spans 13 amino acids. In nucleotides, the CDR3 is TGTGCCAGCAGTAGGCCAGGCGGGACAGAACTGTTTTTT. It specifies CASSRPGGTELFF.

About this clone itself: One end of the junction is discordant with germline, which a read error may explain. V is TRBV30 and J is TRBJ2-2; the D gene could be TRBD1 or TRBD2 (5 bases each). This CDR3 has 14 residues. Per germline, CDR1 GTSNPN and CDR2 SVGIG (reference sequence). DNA for the CDR3: TGTGCCTGGAGTGTGGGGACCCAACCTGGGGCGCTGTTTTTT. Its protein is CAWSVGTQPGALFF. The full variable domain, in which reference TRBV30 and TRBJ2-2 provide the parts outside the CDR3, is SQTIHQWPATLVQPVGSPLSLECTVEGTSNPNLYWYRQAAGRGLQLLFYSVGIGQISSEVPQNLSASRPQDRQFILSSKKLLLSDSGFYLCAWSVGTQPGALFFGEGSRLTVL.

V and J are TRBV30 and TRBJ1-6, with D possibly being TRBD1 (5 bases). The germline gives CDR1 GTSNPN, CDR2 SVGIG (reference sequence). V lost 0 bases, J lost 1 base, and 16 bases lay in between. This CDR3 region has 18 residues. The CDR3 sequence is CAWSVNQGLSSYNSPLHF. CDR3 coding DNA: TGTGCCTGGAGTGTAAACCAGGGACTCTCTTCCTATAATTCACCCCTCCACTTT. The variable domain in full, with the rest retrieved from reference TRBV30 and TRBJ1-6, is SQTIHQWPATLVQPVGSPLSLECTVEGTSNPNLYWYRQAAGRGLQLLFYSVGIGQISSEVPQNLSASRPQDRQFILSSKKLLLSDSGFYLCAWSVNQGLSSYNSPLHFGNGTRLTVT.

The chain couples TRBV6-5 to TRBJ1-2, with TRBD1 matching over 8 bases. The germline gives CDR1 MNHEY, CDR2 SVGAGI. V was pared by 9 bases and J by 7 bases, with 13 bases of the junction left unmatched. The CDR3 length is 14 residues. The CDR3, as DNA: TGTGCCAGTAGGATCGGACAGGGAGGGAGTGGCTACACCTTC. It translates to CASRIGQGGSGYTF.

This rearrangement joins TRBV7-2 to TRBJ1-2, with D possibly matching TRBD1 (5 bases). The CDR3 extends over 15 amino acids. V lost 0 bases to trimming and J lost 4 bases, with 12 bases between them. Per germline, CDR1 SGHTA and CDR2 FQGNSA. The CDR3 region is CASSLAQGVGYGYTF. In nucleotides, the CDR3 is TGTGCCAGCAGCTTAGCCCAGGGAGTAGGCTATGGCTACACCTTC.

This clone was counted a few times. The rearrangement joins TRBV6-1 to TRBJ1-6; D might be TRBD1 (5 bases). V dropped 6 bases and J dropped 7 bases, with 10 bases sitting between them. This CDR3 is built from 13 residues. Germline V gives CDR1 MNHNS, CDR2 SASEGT. The CDR3 DNA sequence: TGTGCCAGCAGCAACGGGGGGAATTCACCCCTCCACTTT. Translation: CASSNGGNSPLHF.

The chain couples TRBV10-3 to TRBJ2-2; the match to TRBD1 covers 10 bases. The V gene's germline CDR1 is ENHRY and CDR2 SYGVKD. The CDR3 totals 17 residues. The J segment lost 4 bases and the V segment lost 7 bases, leaving 12 bases of the junction unmatched. The CDR3 coding sequence is TGTGCCATCACTCCTGGACAGGGGGGAGTTGGCACCGGGGAGCTGTTTTTT. Its translation: CAITPGQGGVGTGELFF.